This TCR beta chain stems from a study of PD-1 blockade in mismatch repair-deficient tumors. CDR1 is MDHEN, CDR2 SYDVKM, per germline. This CDR3 comprises 16 residues. Trimming cost V 7 bases and J 2 bases; bases outside gene matches: 11. Profiling relied on immunoSEQ multiplex PCR, and the TCRdb table lists in-frame clones only, not all of them. The repertoire holds over 60,000 clones, with 70% to 90% as singletons. The specimen was peripheral blood, collected 52 weeks after starting pembrolizumab. The receptor was derived from an adult with mismatch repair-deficient cancer. J is TRBJ1-5 and V is TRBV28, with 7 bases matching TRBD1. The CDR3 DNA reads as TGTGCCAGCACCCCTGCGGGTGACAGGGGCAATCAGCCCCAGCATTTT. It is translated as CASTPAGDRGNQPQHF.